This T cell receptor (beta chain) was profiled in a study of chemoradiotherapy in HPV16-positive cancers. Overall study: Candidate HPV-specific T-cell clones and common TCR motifs came from functional assays in a couple of HPV16-positive patients. Study-level findings and limits: Candidate HPV-specific clones and E7-related TCR motifs grew in tumor during treatment. HPV-responsive T-cell expansion during chemoradiotherapy was linked to improved recurrence-free survival in HPV16-positive patients.

As to this clone: Its target is unknown.

Trimming pared 7 bases from V and 3 bases from J, leaving 15 bases between. CDR1 is GTSNPN and CDR2 is SVGIG in the germline V gene (reference sequence). CDR3 length equals 13 residues. Repertoires were sampled repeatedly during chemoradiotherapy. Data came from immunoSEQ multiplex PCR; TCRdb stores just in-frame clones and leaves some out. The sample consists of fewer than 2,000 clones, over 75% of them appearing once. The clonotype comes from a human donor with HPV-associated anogenital cancer. The genes are TRBV30 and TRBJ1-2; no firm D call. This specimen consisted of tumor tissue, obtained from a patient who underwent chemoradiotherapy. CDR3 sequence: CAFHPQVYYGYTF. The DNA for the CDR3 is TGTGCCTTCCACCCCCAGGTATACTATGGCTACACCTTC.